The 9 T cell receptor beta chains listed next were all sequenced from one sample in a study of cytomegalovirus exposure and HLA in healthy donors (dated by TCRdb to 2017 to 2019). The receptor library was made with the immunoSEQ multiplex PCR assay. For the multiplex PCR, a mixture combining 60 forward primers for TCR Vbeta segments and 13 reverse primers for TCR Jbeta segments was used. TCRdb retrieved this table from immuneACCESS and kept in-frame rearrangements only. Not all clones are present; in checked studies, unresolved V genes account for under half, and no reason is known for the remainder. The sample data list 100,000 to 150,000 clones, and about two thirds of these were observed just once. Clones ranked in the top ten supply around 4% of the sample. The sequencing input was PBMCs. The receptors stem from a man aged 25-45 years in good health and CMV-seronegative.

This chain joins TRBV18 and TRBJ2-6, with TRBD1 matching over 8 bases. CDR1 is KGHSH and CDR2 is LQKENI in the germline V gene. V lost 3 bases to trimming and J lost 2 bases; unmatched junction nucleotides: 9. This CDR3 region has 18 residues. For the CDR3, the DNA is TGTGCCAGCTCACCTCGCGGACAGGGTTCTACTGGGGCCAACGTCCTGACTTTC. It codes for CASSPRGQGSTGANVLTF. Full variable domain (remainder filled in from reference TRBV18 and TRBJ2-6): NAGVMQNPRHLVRRRGQEARLRCSPMKGHSHVYWYRQLPEEGLKFMVYLQKENIIDESGMPKERFSAEFPKEGPSILRIQQVVRGDSAAYFCASSPRGQGSTGANVLTFGAGSRLTVL.

V usage is TRBV5-5 and J usage is TRBJ1-5, with TRBD1 matching 7 bases. With 4 bases clipped from V and 5 bases from J, the junction kept 6 bases outside the gene matches. The CDR3 is 14 residues long. Germline CDR1 reads SGHKS; CDR2 reads YYEKEE (reference sequence). CDR3 sequence: CASSRIQGYQPQHF. For the CDR3, the DNA is TGTGCCAGCAGCCGCATACAGGGGTATCAGCCCCAGCATTTT.

CDR3 sequence: CASSVRETEAFF. CDR3 coding DNA: TGTGCCAGCAGCGTCCGAGAAACTGAAGCTTTCTTT. V gene TRBV7-2 combines with J gene TRBJ1-1, with D unresolved. V lost 5 bases to trimming and J lost 5 bases, with 9 bases between them. Germline lookup yields CDR1 SGHTA and CDR2 FQGNSA. This CDR3 is 12 amino acids long.

The chain combines TRBV4-1 with TRBJ2-2; D unclear. V was shortened by 1 base and J by 0 bases, with 9 bases between the two germline ends. Germline V lookup: CDR1 MGHRA, CDR2 YSYEKL. This CDR3 contains 16 residues. CDR3: CASSQGRGTNTGELFF. CDR3 in DNA: TGCGCCAGCAGCCAAGGTAGAGGAACGAACACCGGGGAGCTGTTTTTT.

V is TRBV5-1 and J is TRBJ1-2; a weak D match, TRBD1 (5 bases). Germline assignment: CDR1 SGHRS and CDR2 YFSETQ. The CDR3 is 15 residues long. Trimming took off 0 bases at V and 4 bases at J, with 13 bases between the two ends. CDR3 residues: CASSLDVGLSYGYTF. The CDR3 bases are TGCGCCAGCAGCTTGGATGTGGGGCTCAGCTATGGCTACACCTTC.

This clone appeared a few times. The gene calls are TRBV27 and TRBJ1-1; D may be TRBD1 (5 bases). Trimming pared 6 bases from V and 0 bases from J, leaving 14 bases between. The CDR3 covers 15 residues. Germline CDR1 reads MNHEY; CDR2 reads SMNVEV (reference sequence). The CDR3 DNA sequence: TGTGCCAGCAGGAAATCGGACATCGTGAACACTGAAGCTTTCTTT. It specifies CASRKSDIVNTEAFF.

This chain connects TRBV5-6 to TRBJ1-3; no clear D. The CDR3 extends over 14 amino acids. In germline, CDR1 is SGHDT, CDR2 YYEEEE. The V end was cut by 0 bases, the J end by 6 bases, with 10 bases between. CDR3 sequence reads: CASSLATIVNTIYF. DNA of the CDR3: TGTGCCAGCAGCTTGGCTACCATAGTAAACACCATATATTTT.

V is TRBV7-2 and J is TRBJ2-3; D call uncertain. V lost 5 bases and J lost 0, with 9 bases in between. This CDR3 contains 14 residues. CDR1 and CDR2 (germline): SGHTA, FQGNSA. The CDR3 DNA reads TGTGCCAGCAGCCCCCTCCTTAGCACAGATACGCAGTATTTT. Translation: CASSPLLSTDTQYF. Together with reference TRBV7-2 and TRBJ2-3, the CDR3 gives the full variable domain: GAGVSQSPSNKVTEKGKDVELRCDPISGHTALYWYRQSLGQGLEFLIYFQGNSAPDKSGLPSDRFSAERTGGSVSTLTIQRTQQEDSAVYLCASSPLLSTDTQYFGPGTRLTVL.

The genes are TRBV15 and TRBJ2-2; unclear D gene. The CDR3 sequence is 15 residues long. V lost 0 bases and J 2 bases, leaving 7 bases between the germline ends. In germline, CDR1 is LNHNV, CDR2 YYDKDF (reference sequence). CDR3 nucleotides: TGTGCCACCAGCAGAGATGGCCCTAACACCGGGGAGCTGTTTTTT. Translation: CATSRDGPNTGELFF.